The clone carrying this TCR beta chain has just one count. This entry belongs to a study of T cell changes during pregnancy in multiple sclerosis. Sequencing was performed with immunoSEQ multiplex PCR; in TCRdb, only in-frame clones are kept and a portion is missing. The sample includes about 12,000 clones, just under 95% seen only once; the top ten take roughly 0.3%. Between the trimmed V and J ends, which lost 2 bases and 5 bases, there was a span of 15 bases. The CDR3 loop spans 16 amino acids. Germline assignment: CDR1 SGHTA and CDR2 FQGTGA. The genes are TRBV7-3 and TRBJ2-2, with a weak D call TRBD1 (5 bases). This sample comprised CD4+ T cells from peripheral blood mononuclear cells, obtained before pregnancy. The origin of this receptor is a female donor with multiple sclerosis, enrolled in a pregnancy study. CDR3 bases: TGTGCCAGCAGCTTATATCAGGACCAGGGAACCGGGGAGCTGTTTTTT. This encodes CASSLYQDQGTGELFF.